This entry lists 27 T cell receptor beta chains sequenced from one sample in a study of response to subunit inactivated influenza vaccine. One entry per CDR3 protein, called by TCRdb with MiXCR from the RT-PCR reads. The sample lists fewer than 700,000 distinct CDR3 sequences; 10% to 15% were seen once. The sample in question was PBMCs from blood, obtained roughly 6 weeks after vaccination. The receptors were sampled from a man aged 45 to 65 who received an inactivated influenza vaccine.

The V gene is TRBV10-3, the J gene TRBJ1-3, with D perhaps matching TRBD1 (5 bases). The CDR3 loop spans 14 amino acids. Germline lookup yields CDR1 ENHRY and CDR2 SYGVKD. V lost 6 bases to trimming and J lost 2 bases, with 11 bases between them. CDR3 sequence (DNA): TGTGCCATCAGAAAGGACATAGCTGGAAACACCATATATTTT. The encoded protein is CAIRKDIAGNTIYF.

The sample holds a few counts of this clonotype. The chain employs TRBV29-1 and TRBJ2-3; TRBD1 matches 12 bases. Germline CDR1 SQVTM, CDR2 ANQGSEA. V shed 3 bases, J shed 7 bases, and the junction held 2 bases outside the gene matches. The CDR3 consists of 13 residues. CDR3 in DNA: TGCAGCGTTGAGGGACAGGGGGCTTATACGCAGTATTTT. This gives the protein CSVEGQGAYTQYF.

The V and J genes are TRBV7-2 and TRBJ2-7; TRBD1 might be the D (6 bases). This CDR3 has 14 residues. V shed 5 bases and J shed 2 bases, with 13 bases lying between them. CDR1 SGHTA and CDR2 FQGNSA come from the germline V gene. CDR3 nucleotides: TGTGCCAGCAGCGTACTACAGGGTGCCTACGAGCAGTACTTC. As protein: CASSVLQGAYEQYF.

The chain has TRBV6-5 and TRBJ1-4; D possibly corresponds to TRBD1 (6 bases). V was pared by 2 bases and J by 12 bases, with 16 bases between. Germline V gives CDR1 MNHEY, CDR2 SVGAGI. The CDR3 length is 14 residues. DNA for the CDR3: TGTGCCAGCAGTTACGTTCAGGGGTTAGGAGAACTGTTTTTT. It yields the protein CASSYVQGLGELFF.

This clonotype was found a few times. This chain connects TRBV5-5 to TRBJ2-7; D is perhaps TRBD2 (5 bases). The CDR3 runs to 13 residues. Germline-derived CDR1 and CDR2 are SGHKS and YYEKEE (reference sequence). V gave up 2 bases and J gave up 1 base, with 7 bases separating them. CDR3 loop: CASSFTRSYEQYF. The CDR3, as DNA: TGTGCCAGCAGCTTTACTAGATCCTACGAGCAGTACTTC.

The chain links TRBV6-2 or TRBV6-3 to TRBJ2-1; D might be TRBD1 (5 bases). The CDR3 sequence is 13 residues long. The germline V gene has CDR1 MNHEY and CDR2 SVGEGT. V was clipped by 7 bases and J by 0 bases, with 7 bases between them. The CDR3 sequence: CASKGFSYNEQFF. As DNA, the CDR3 is TGTGCCAGCAAGGGGTTCTCCTACAATGAGCAGTTCTTC.

The genes are TRBV7-8 and TRBJ1-5; 8 nucleotides align to TRBD1. Germline trimming cut 3 bases from V and 2 bases from J; bases unmatched to any gene: 6. The CDR3 is 16 residues long. Germline V gives CDR1 SGHVS, CDR2 FQNEAQ. The CDR3: CASSFDRGGGNQPQHF. CDR3 coding DNA: TGTGCCAGCAGCTTCGACAGGGGAGGCGGCAATCAGCCCCAGCATTTT. The variable domain in full, completed from reference TRBV7-8 and TRBJ1-5, reads GAGVSQSPRYKVAKRGQDVALRCDPISGHVSLFWYQQALGQGPEFLTYFQNEAQLDKSGLPSDRFFAERPEGSVSTLKIQRTQQEDSAVYLCASSFDRGGGNQPQHFGDGTRLSIL.

This clonotype was counted only a few times. The chain has TRBV19 and TRBJ2-5; 11 bases are a match to TRBD2. The germline V gene has CDR1 LNHDA and CDR2 SQIVND (reference sequence). The CDR3 contains 14 residues. Trimming took 3 bases from V and 5 from J; bases not matched to a gene: 2. CDR3 sequence reads: CASSMTSGMETQYF. In nucleotides, the CDR3 is TGTGCCAGTAGTATGACTAGCGGGATGGAGACCCAGTACTTC. Supplemented by reference TRBV19 and TRBJ2-5, the full variable domain reads DGGITQSPKYLFRKEGQNVTLSCEQNLNHDAMYWYRQDPGQGLRLIYYSQIVNDFQKGDIAEGYSVSREKKESFPLTVTSAQKNPTAFYLCASSMTSGMETQYFGPGTRLLVL.

This clonotype was seen many times. This chain joins TRBV29-1 and TRBJ2-1, with D uncertain. The V gene's germline CDR1 is SQVTM and CDR2 ANQGSEA. The CDR3 totals 16 residues. V was shortened by 0 bases and J by 0 bases, with 12 bases between the two germline ends. This chain's CDR3 is CSVEDIAISSYNEQFF. The CDR3 coding sequence is TGCAGCGTTGAAGATATTGCGATAAGCTCCTACAATGAGCAGTTCTTC.

Only a few counts were recorded for this clonotype. The chain carries TRBV2 and TRBJ2-3, with a possible D match to TRBD1 (6 bases). CDR1 and CDR2 from the germline V gene are SNHLY and FYNNEI. V was clipped by 2 bases and J by 1 base, with 10 bases between them. This CDR3 has 15 amino acids. The DNA for the CDR3 is TGTGCCAGCAGTGAACAGGGGATCGGCACAGATACGCAGTATTTT. Protein sequence: CASSEQGIGTDTQYF.

The CDR3 loop is CASRDDSGGFEETQYF. In DNA, the CDR3 is TGTGCAAGTCGCGACGATTCCGGGGGATTCGAAGAGACCCAGTACTTC. This sequence joins TRBV12-2 and TRBJ2-5; TRBD1, the table's D call, was not compared with the DNA. TRBV12-2 is described as a pseudogene. The CDR3 totals 16 residues.

V usage is TRBV10-3 and J usage is TRBJ2-1; TRBD1 aligns across 9 bases. The V and J ends lost 0 bases and 9 bases, in that order; junction bases with no gene match: 6. CDR1 ENHRY and CDR2 SYGVKD come from the germline V gene. CDR3 length: 15 residues. The CDR3, as DNA: TGTGCCATCAGTGAGTCGACAGGGGGGGGAGTTGAGCAGTTCTTC. Translated, it gives CAISESTGGGVEQFF.

About this clonotype: One base away lies a much larger clone, so this may be a sequencing read error. The genes are TRBV24-1 and TRBJ2-5, with D hard to call. The germline CDR1 and CDR2 sequences are KGHDR and SFDVKD. The CDR3 spans 16 residues. Deletions cut 9 bases from V and 2 bases from J, with 21 bases between. The CDR3 DNA sequence: TGTGCCACCGGTGGTATGCGGAAGGGTGAACAAGAGACCCAGTACTTC. Encoded protein: CATGGMRKGEQETQYF.

This clonotype has more than one count but fewer than ten. This rearrangement joins TRBV7-3 to TRBJ2-7; 7 bases are shared with TRBD1. The germline V gene encodes CDR1 SGHTA and CDR2 FQGTGA. The V gene end was trimmed by 4 bases and the J gene end by 5 bases; junction bases not matched to a gene: 5. The CDR3 has 13 residues. The CDR3 loop reads CASSWGQTHEQYF. CDR3 DNA sequence: TGTGCCAGCAGCTGGGGACAGACCCACGAGCAGTACTTC.

As concerns this clonotype: A read error is possible here, since a much larger clone lies one base away. The rearrangement joins TRBV10-3 to TRBJ2-1; D not certain. The CDR3 has 15 residues. CDR1 ENHRY and CDR2 SYGVKD come from the germline V gene. The CDR3 nucleotides read TGTGCCATCAGTGAGTCAATTGCAGGAGACAATGAGCATTTCTTC. Residues: CAISESIAGDNEHFF.

This clonotype was observed a handful of times. The chain is built from TRBV7-2 and TRBJ2-3, with 9 bases aligning to TRBD2. J lost 6 bases, V lost 0 bases, and 16 bases had no gene match. This CDR3 spans 19 amino acids. In germline, CDR1 is SGHTA, CDR2 FQGNSA. The CDR3, as DNA: TGTGCCAGCAGCTTAGCTACTCGACTAGCGGAGGGAGGGGCGGATACGCAGTATTTT. The encoded protein is CASSLATRLAEGGADTQYF.

This clonotype has at least ten counts. This rearrangement joins TRBV12-3 or TRBV12-4 to TRBJ2-2; 7 bases fit TRBD2. The CDR3 runs 15 residues. Trimming cost V 3 bases and J 7 bases; bases outside gene matches: 8. DNA of the CDR3: TGTGCCAGCAGTTTTAAAGCGGGAAGGGGCGGGGAGCTGTTTTTT. This codes for CASSFKAGRGGELFF.

This clonotype was detected a few times. This chain uses TRBV5-1 with TRBJ1-4; maybe TRBD1 (5 bases). The CDR3 spans 14 residues. Germline V CDR1 and CDR2: SGHRS, YFSETQ. The V gene lost 5 bases and the J gene lost 3 bases, with 11 bases spanning the gap. As DNA, the CDR3 is TGCGCCAGCAGTCCCCCGGGGCCTAATGAAAAACTGTTTTTT. Protein: CASSPPGPNEKLFF.

The rearrangement joins TRBV28 to TRBJ2-1, with 15 bases that match TRBD2. Germline CDR1 is MDHEN and CDR2 is SYDVKM. V lost 8 bases to trimming and J lost 0 bases; unmatched junction nucleotides: 2. The CDR3 contains 16 residues. The CDR3 DNA follows: TGTGCCAGCGGACTAGCGGGGGGGACCTCCTACAATGAGCAGTTCTTC. It yields the protein CASGLAGGTSYNEQFF. The full variable domain, rest sourced from reference TRBV28 and TRBJ2-1, is DVKVTQSSRYLVKRTGEKVFLECVQDMDHENMFWYRQDPGLGLRLIYFSYDVKMKEKGDIPEGYSVSREKKERFSLILESASTNQTSMYLCASGLAGGTSYNEQFFGPGTRLTVL.

This clonotype was observed many times. The chain uses TRBV12-3 or TRBV12-4 and TRBJ2-5; 8 positions match TRBD1. The V gene end was trimmed by 4 bases and the J gene end by 5 bases; junction bases not matched to a gene: 9. The CDR3 length is 15 residues. In DNA form, the CDR3 reads TGTGCCAGCAGTTCCTCAGGGGGCTATGGCGAGACCCAGTACTTC. Amino acids: CASSSSGGYGETQYF.

This clonotype has a count of ten or more. The chain carries TRBV28 and TRBJ2-7; the D gene could be TRBD1 or TRBD2 (7 bases each). Per the germline V gene, CDR1 is MDHEN and CDR2 is SYDVKM. V was pared by 8 bases and J by 0 bases, with 17 bases between. The CDR3 has 15 residues. The CDR3 sequence is CASARGGGFSYEQYF. Written as DNA, the CDR3 is TGTGCCAGCGCCAGGGGGGGGGGCTTCTCCTACGAGCAGTACTTC.

This clonotype occurred a few times. J is TRBJ1-6 and V is TRBV20-1; no definite D call. V lost 4 bases and J lost 7, with 11 bases in between. The CDR3 contains 13 residues. Germline loops: CDR1 DFQATT, CDR2 SNEGSKA (reference sequence). CDR3 sequence: CSAKAVLNSPLHF. DNA of the CDR3: TGCAGTGCTAAGGCCGTCCTAAATTCACCCCTCCACTTT.

This sequence joins TRBV20-1 and TRBJ2-7, with D unresolved. The CDR3 length is 13 residues. Germline CDR1 DFQATT, CDR2 SNEGSKA (reference sequence). The V and J ends lost 6 bases and 2 bases respectively, with 14 bases between them. Here the CDR3 reads CSATPPPTYEQYF. CDR3 bases: TGCAGTGCAACGCCTCCTCCGACCTACGAGCAGTACTTC.

This clonotype was picked up a small number of times. J is TRBJ2-4 and V is TRBV7-8; D is unclear. With 3 bases removed from V and 0 bases from J, the gap between germline ends came to 12 bases. Looked up from germline, CDR1 is SGHVS and CDR2 is FQNEAQ. CDR3 length: 16 amino acids. CDR3 loop: CASSFKGVLAKNIQYF. The CDR3 bases are TGTGCCAGCAGCTTTAAGGGCGTTTTAGCCAAAAACATTCAGTACTTC.

This clonotype was picked up a small number of times. V is TRBV15 and J is TRBJ1-2; 8 positions match TRBD1. This CDR3 has 12 residues. Germline V lookup: CDR1 LNHNV, CDR2 YYDKDF (reference sequence). Germline trimming cut 0 bases from V and 10 bases from J; bases unmatched to any gene: 1. CDR3 bases: TGTGCCACCAGCAGAGATCAGGGGGCCTACACCTTC. Translating gives CATSRDQGAYTF.

This clonotype showed up just a few times. V gene TRBV12-3 or TRBV12-4 combines with J gene TRBJ1-1, with D possibly TRBD1 on 5 matching bases. The CDR3 contains 16 residues. V lost 2 bases and J lost 5, with 18 bases in between. CDR3 amino acids: CASSLWGGRDGTEAFF. The DNA for the CDR3 is TGTGCCAGCAGTTTATGGGGAGGGAGGGACGGTACTGAAGCTTTCTTT.

This clonotype was seen a few times. The J gene is TRBJ1-1, the V gene TRBV10-3; D gene uncertain. With 0 bases removed from V and 2 bases from J, the gap between germline ends came to 4 bases. The germline CDR1 and CDR2 sequences are ENHRY and SYGVKD. This CDR3 contains 13 residues. The CDR3 DNA sequence: TGTGCCATCAGTGAGTCGAGAAACACTGAAGCTTTCTTT. Protein product: CAISESRNTEAFF.